Below, 22 T cell receptor beta chains from the same sample are listed, as sequenced in a study of blood T cell repertoires in COVID-19. The protocol was immunoSEQ multiplex PCR, while the TCRdb copy is restricted to in-frame clones and leaves out a portion. The sample consists of about 16,000 clones, under 90% of them appearing once. The sequencing sample was made of peripheral blood. The receptors shown here come from a human donor with active COVID-19. The donor label of this sample is uncertain.

The V and J genes are TRBV21-1 and TRBJ2-3; TRBD2, the table's D call, lacks a check against the DNA. TRBV21-1 corresponds to a pseudogene. CDR3 length: 16 amino acids. The CDR3, as DNA: TGTGCCAGCAGCAATCGGCTAGCGGGGGCATCCCTTGTGAAGTATTTT. Protein product: CASSNRLAGASLVKYF.

The genes are TRBV7-2 and TRBJ1-4; maybe TRBD1 (5 bases). Looked up from germline, CDR1 is SGHTA and CDR2 is FQGNSA. The CDR3 extends over 13 amino acids. V dropped 5 bases and J dropped 6 bases, with 10 bases sitting between them. The CDR3 DNA reads TGTGCCAGCAGCCCCAGGGTTTATGAAAAACTGTTTTTT. As protein: CASSPRVYEKLFF.

The gene calls are TRBV5-4 and TRBJ2-2; possible D gene TRBD1, 7 bases. V was cut by 3 bases and J by 7 bases, with 16 bases left in between. The V gene's germline CDR1 is SGHNT and CDR2 YYREEE (reference sequence). The CDR3 covers 15 residues. This CDR3 reads CASSSGGWFDGELFF. The CDR3 nucleotides read TGTGCCAGCAGCTCAGGGGGGTGGTTCGACGGGGAGCTGTTTTTT. The full variable domain, in which reference TRBV5-4 and TRBJ2-2 provide the parts outside the CDR3, is ETGVTQSPTHLIKTRGQQVTLRCSSQSGHNTVSWYQQALGQGPQFIFQYYREEENGRGNFPPRFSGLQFPNYSSELNVNALELDDSALYLCASSSGGWFDGELFFGEGSRLTVL.

V gene TRBV7-9 combines with J gene TRBJ1-1; 7 bases align to TRBD1. This CDR3 has 15 residues. Germline CDR1 SEHNR, CDR2 FQNEAQ (reference sequence). V was pared by 7 bases and J by 1 base, with 9 bases of the junction left unmatched. In DNA form, the CDR3 reads TGTGCCAGCAACCGGTCGGACAGGAGGAACACTGAAGCTTTCTTT. Its protein product is CASNRSDRRNTEAFF.

This clone was counted only a few times. The chain has TRBV21-1 and TRBJ1-1; the DNA was not compared with TRBD1, the D call given in the table. TRBV21-1 is classified as a pseudogene. The CDR3 runs 17 residues. The CDR3 region has the DNA TGTGCCAGCAGCATTGCAGGGGGCGCGGCGAGGAACACTGAAGCTTTCTTT. Translation gives CASSIAGGAARNTEAFF.

The chain is built from TRBV19 and TRBJ2-1; TRBD2 matches 8 bases. In germline, CDR1 is LNHDA, CDR2 SQIVND (reference sequence). CDR3 length: 14 residues. V was pared by 1 base and J by 5 bases, with 1 base of the junction left unmatched. CDR3 sequence (DNA): TGTGCCAGTAGTATAGGGCGGGGGGACAATGAGCAGTTCTTC. Its protein product is CASSIGRGDNEQFF.

The chain combines TRBV3-1 (or the pseudogene TRBV3-2) with TRBJ1-1, with no clear D. CDR1 LGHDT and CDR2 YNNKEL come from the germline V gene (reference sequence). V shed 2 bases and J shed 5 bases, with 12 bases lying between them. The CDR3 length is 14 residues. In DNA, the CDR3 is TGTGCCAGCAGCCAAATGTCGGGTGGGACTGAAGCTTTCTTT. It translates to CASSQMSGGTEAFF.

V is TRBV2 and J is TRBJ1-4, with D possibly TRBD1 on 5 matching bases. CDR3 length: 15 residues. Germline V gives CDR1 SNHLY, CDR2 FYNNEI. The ends were cut back, 6 bases at V and 7 bases at J, with 18 bases in the middle. In DNA form, the CDR3 reads TGTGCCAGCAGCCCCCTGGGGGGGTTGGGTGAAAAACTGTTTTTT. Translating it yields CASSPLGGLGEKLFF.

The chain employs TRBV4-3 and TRBJ2-1; perhaps TRBD2 as D (5 bases). The length of the CDR3 is 14 residues. CDR1 LGHNA and CDR2 YSLEER come from the germline V gene. Trimming shortened V by 0 bases and J by 5 bases, and 8 bases separated the two germline ends. CDR3 amino acids: CASSQELGNNEQFF. DNA for the CDR3: TGCGCCAGCAGCCAAGAGCTCGGGAACAATGAGCAGTTCTTC.

The gene calls are TRBV5-4 and TRBJ2-3, with 8 bases fitting TRBD2. Looked up from germline, CDR1 is SGHNT and CDR2 is YYREEE (reference sequence). The CDR3 has 17 residues. V shed 4 bases and J 3 bases; nucleotides not matched to a gene: 13. DNA for the CDR3: TGTGCCAGCAGCCCTAACACCGGGACTAGTGATACAGATACGCAGTATTTT. It yields the protein CASSPNTGTSDTDTQYF.

This clone was seen a few times. The V gene is TRBV5-1, the J gene TRBJ1-6, with TRBD1 matching over 7 bases. The CDR3 length is 12 residues. CDR1 is SGHRS, CDR2 YFSETQ, per germline. As DNA, the CDR3 is TGCCCTCAGGGGGACCCCAATTCACCCCTCCACTTT. This sequence encodes CPQGDPNSPLHF.

The chain recombines TRBV6-2 or TRBV6-3 with TRBJ1-2; D gene unclear. Germline V lookup: CDR1 MNHEY, CDR2 SVGEGT. Trimming cost V 2 bases and J 7 bases, with 8 bases left between them. The CDR3 is 12 residues long. CDR3: CASSYTVGGYTF. DNA for the CDR3: TGTGCCAGCAGTTACACGGTCGGTGGCTACACCTTC.

The rearrangement uses TRBV11-3 and TRBJ2-1; TRBD1 is a possible D gene (6 bases). Germline CDR1 is SGHNT and CDR2 is YENEEA. V was trimmed by 4 bases and J by 0 bases, leaving 13 bases between them. There are 16 residues in the CDR3. The CDR3 DNA reads as TGTGCCAGCAGCTCGACAACAGGGAGCTCCTACAATGAGCAGTTCTTC. Its translation: CASSSTTGSSYNEQFF.

The chain couples TRBV23-1 to TRBJ1-2; D is undetermined. TRBV23-1 is an ORF for which the function is uncertain. The V end lost 0 bases, the J end lost 6 bases, and 29 bases lay between the germline ends. This CDR3 contains 20 residues. CDR3 protein: CASSQSRVRGFYDIINGYTF. The CDR3 bases are TGCGCCAGCAGTCAATCGAGGGTCCGCGGATTTTACGACATTATCAATGGCTACACCTTC.

A remark on this clone: Sequence at one end of the junction differs from germline and may be a read error. The chain uses TRBV7-9 and TRBJ1-5; D gene uncertain. The CDR3 extends over 10 amino acids. The V gene's germline CDR1 is SEHNR and CDR2 FQNEAQ (reference sequence). The CDR3 bases are TGCGGGGTGGGCAATCAGCCCCAGCATTTT. Translating it yields CGVGNQPQHF.

The chain couples TRBV7-9 to TRBJ2-7; a possible D gene is TRBD2 (6 bases). The CDR3 length is 16 residues. Between the trimmed V and J ends, which lost 1 base and 5 bases, there was a span of 18 bases. Looked up from germline, CDR1 is SEHNR and CDR2 is FQNEAQ (reference sequence). The DNA for the CDR3 is TGTGCCAGCAGCTTAGGATCGGGGGAAGGGTATAACGAGCAGTACTTC. Translation: CASSLGSGEGYNEQYF.

The rearrangement uses TRBV6-5 and TRBJ1-5; 8 bases are shared with TRBD1. CDR3 length: 15 amino acids. The germline gives CDR1 MNHEY, CDR2 SVGAGI. V was clipped by 7 bases and J by 4 bases; unmatched bases: 9. The CDR3 DNA is TGTGCCAGCACCCGGACAGGGAGGGGAAATCAGCCCCAGCATTTT. Translating gives CASTRTGRGNQPQHF.

The J gene is TRBJ2-1, the V gene TRBV20-1; 7 positions match TRBD2. The CDR3 covers 14 residues. V was clipped by 3 bases and J by 5 bases; unmatched bases: 7. Per germline, CDR1 DFQATT and CDR2 SNEGSKA (reference sequence). CDR3 amino acids: CSASLWGGNNEQFF. CDR3 nucleotide sequence: TGCAGTGCTAGTCTCTGGGGGGGAAACAATGAGCAGTTCTTC.

This chain connects TRBV29-1 to TRBJ1-2; 7 bases align to TRBD1. Per germline, CDR1 SQVTM and CDR2 ANQGSEA. With 7 bases clipped from V and 9 bases from J, the junction kept 14 bases outside the gene matches. The CDR3 spans 13 residues. The CDR3 DNA is TGCAGCGGGTTAGGACAGGTCGGGGGAAGCTACACCTTC. It yields the protein CSGLGQVGGSYTF.

This sequence joins TRBV27 and TRBJ2-1, with 9 positions matching TRBD1. The CDR3 covers 15 residues. J gave up 5 bases and V 4 bases, and 6 bases lay outside the gene matches. Germline V CDR1 and CDR2: MNHEY, SMNVEV (reference sequence). The CDR3 loop reads CASSSPGQGNNEQFF. CDR3 nucleotides: TGTGCCAGCAGTTCCCCGGGACAGGGCAACAATGAGCAGTTCTTC.

This clone appeared a few times. The chain combines TRBV6-5 with TRBJ1-2, with 8 bases aligning to TRBD1. CDR1 MNHEY and CDR2 SVGAGI come from the germline V gene. The CDR3 loop spans 14 amino acids. The trim removed 3 bases at V and 7 bases at J, leaving 7 bases unmatched. The CDR3 coding sequence is TGTGCCAGCAGTTATACCGGACAGGGAAGTGGCTACACCTTC. Its translation is CASSYTGQGSGYTF.

This chain connects TRBV7-9 to TRBJ1-5, with D unresolved. This CDR3 is 13 amino acids long. Germline assignment: CDR1 SEHNR and CDR2 FQNEAQ (reference sequence). V was shortened by 3 bases and J by 0 bases, with 3 bases between the two germline ends. CDR3 nucleotide sequence: TGTGCCAGCAGCTTTAATAGCAATCAGCCCCAGCATTTT. Residues: CASSFNSNQPQHF.